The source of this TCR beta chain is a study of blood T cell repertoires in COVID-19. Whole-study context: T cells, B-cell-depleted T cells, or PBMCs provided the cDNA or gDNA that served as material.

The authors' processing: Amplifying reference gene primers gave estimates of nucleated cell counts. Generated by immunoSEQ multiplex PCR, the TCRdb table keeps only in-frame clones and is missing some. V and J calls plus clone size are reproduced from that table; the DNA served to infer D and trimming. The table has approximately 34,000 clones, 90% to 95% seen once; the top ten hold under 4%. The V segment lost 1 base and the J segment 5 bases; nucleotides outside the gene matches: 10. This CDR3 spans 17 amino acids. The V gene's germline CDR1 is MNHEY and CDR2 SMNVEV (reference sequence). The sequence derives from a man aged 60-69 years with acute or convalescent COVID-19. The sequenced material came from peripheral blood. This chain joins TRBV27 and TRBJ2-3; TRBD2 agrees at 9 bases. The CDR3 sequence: CASSLYPRGRAGDTQYF. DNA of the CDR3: TGTGCCAGCAGTTTATACCCCCGCGGGAGGGCCGGAGATACGCAGTATTTT.